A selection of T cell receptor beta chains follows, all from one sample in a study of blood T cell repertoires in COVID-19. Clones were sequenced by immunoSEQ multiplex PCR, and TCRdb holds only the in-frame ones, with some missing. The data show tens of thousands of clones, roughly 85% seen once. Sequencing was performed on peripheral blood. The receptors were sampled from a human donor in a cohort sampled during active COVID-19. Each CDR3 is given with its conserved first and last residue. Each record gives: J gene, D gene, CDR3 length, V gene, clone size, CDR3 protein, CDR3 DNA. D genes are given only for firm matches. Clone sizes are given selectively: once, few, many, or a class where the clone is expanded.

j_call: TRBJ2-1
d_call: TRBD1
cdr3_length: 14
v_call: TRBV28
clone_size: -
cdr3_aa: CASSDRELYNEQFF
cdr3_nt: TGTGCCAGCAGTGACAGGGAACTCTACAATGAGCAGTTCTTC

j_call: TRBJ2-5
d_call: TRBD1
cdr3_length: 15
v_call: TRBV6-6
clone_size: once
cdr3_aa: CASSYRLTGRETQYF
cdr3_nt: TGTGCCAGCAGTTACAGACTGACAGGGAGAGAGACCCAGTACTTC

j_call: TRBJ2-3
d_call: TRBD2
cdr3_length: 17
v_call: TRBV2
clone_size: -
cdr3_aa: CASSAVLAGVESDTQYF
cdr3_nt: TGTGCCAGCAGTGCGGTACTAGCGGGGGTAGAATCAGATACGCAGTATTTT

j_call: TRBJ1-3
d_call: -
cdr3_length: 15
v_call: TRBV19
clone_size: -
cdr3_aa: CASSTSTELGNTIYF
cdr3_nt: TGTGCCAGTAGTACATCTACAGAACTGGGAAACACCATATATTTT

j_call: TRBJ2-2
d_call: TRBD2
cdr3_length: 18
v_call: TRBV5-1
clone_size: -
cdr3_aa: CASSAGLAGAPGTGELFF
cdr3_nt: TGCGCCAGCAGCGCGGGACTAGCGGGGGCGCCGGGTACCGGGGAGCTGTTTTTT

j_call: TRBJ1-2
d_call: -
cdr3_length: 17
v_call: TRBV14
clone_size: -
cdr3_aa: CASSQETGMGYTRDYTF
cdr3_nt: TGTGCCAGCAGCCAAGAAACAGGGATGGGTTATACTCGGGACTACACCTTC

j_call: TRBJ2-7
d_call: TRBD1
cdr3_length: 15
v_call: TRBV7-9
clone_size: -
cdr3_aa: CASSSSGQGSYEQYF
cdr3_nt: TGTGCCAGCAGTTCGTCGGGACAGGGTTCCTACGAGCAGTACTTC

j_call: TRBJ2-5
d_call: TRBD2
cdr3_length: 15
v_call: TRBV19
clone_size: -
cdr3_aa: CASSSTSGLQETQYF
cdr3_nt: TGTGCCAGTAGTTCGACTAGCGGCCTACAAGAGACCCAGTACTTC

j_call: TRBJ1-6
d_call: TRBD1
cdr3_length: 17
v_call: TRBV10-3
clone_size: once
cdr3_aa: CAISADRAVSYNSPLHF
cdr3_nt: TGTGCCATCAGTGCAGACAGGGCAGTATCCTATAATTCACCCCTCCACTTT

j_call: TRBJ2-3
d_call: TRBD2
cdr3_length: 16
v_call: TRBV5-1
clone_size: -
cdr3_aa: CANNFLAAGETDTQYF
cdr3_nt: TGCGCCAACAATTTCCTGGCAGCGGGGGAGACAGATACGCAGTATTTT

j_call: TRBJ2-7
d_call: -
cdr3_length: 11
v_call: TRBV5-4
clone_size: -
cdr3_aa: CASSFGYEQYF
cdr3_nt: TGTGCCAGCAGCTTCGGGTACGAGCAGTACTTC

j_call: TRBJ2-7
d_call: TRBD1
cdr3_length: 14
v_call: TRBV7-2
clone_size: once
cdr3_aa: CASSPDRFPYEQYF
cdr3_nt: TGTGCCAGCAGCCCGGACAGGTTTCCCTACGAGCAGTACTTC

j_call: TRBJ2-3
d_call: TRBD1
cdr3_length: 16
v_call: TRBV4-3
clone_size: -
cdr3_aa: CASSPSTGGSTDTQYF
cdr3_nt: TGCGCCAGCAGTCCTTCGACAGGGGGTTCCACAGATACGCAGTATTTT

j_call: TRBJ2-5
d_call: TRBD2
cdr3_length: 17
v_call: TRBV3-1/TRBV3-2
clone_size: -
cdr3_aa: CASSQDETTSGVETQYF
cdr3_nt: TGTGCCAGCAGCCAGGACGAGACGACTAGCGGGGTTGAGACCCAGTACTTC

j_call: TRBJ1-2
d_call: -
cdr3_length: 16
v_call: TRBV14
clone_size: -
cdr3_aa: CASSQEKGQGIGGYTF
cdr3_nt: TGTGCCAGCAGCCAAGAGAAAGGGCAGGGAATTGGTGGCTACACCTTC

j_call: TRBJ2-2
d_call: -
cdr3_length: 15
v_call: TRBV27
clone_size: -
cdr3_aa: CASSGLPRDTGELFF
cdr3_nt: TGTGCCAGCAGTGGACTCCCGAGGGACACCGGGGAGCTGTTTTTT

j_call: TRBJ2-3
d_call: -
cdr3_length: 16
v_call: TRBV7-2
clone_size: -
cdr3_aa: CASSWGGAQGTDTQYF
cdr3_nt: TGTGCCAGCAGCTGGGGCGGGGCACAGGGCACAGATACGCAGTATTTT

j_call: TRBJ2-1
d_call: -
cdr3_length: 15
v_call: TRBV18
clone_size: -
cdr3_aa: CASSPWDSFRNEQFF
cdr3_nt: TGTGCCAGCTCACCATGGGACTCATTTCGGAATGAGCAGTTCTTC

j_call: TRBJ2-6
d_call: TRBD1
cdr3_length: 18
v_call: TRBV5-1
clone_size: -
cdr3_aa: CASSPAGTGGSGANVLTF
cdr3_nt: TGCGCCAGCAGCCCGGCCGGGACAGGGGGCTCTGGGGCCAACGTCCTGACTTTC

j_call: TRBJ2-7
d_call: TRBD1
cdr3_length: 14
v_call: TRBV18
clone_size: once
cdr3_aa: CASSQRQGNYEQYF
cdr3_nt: TGTGCCAGCTCACAGAGACAGGGAAACTACGAGCAGTACTTC

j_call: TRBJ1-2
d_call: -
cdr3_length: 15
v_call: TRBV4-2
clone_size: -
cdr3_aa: CASSLTAGIYAGYTF
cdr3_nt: TGTGCCAGCAGCCTCACGGCAGGAATCTATGCGGGCTACACCTTC

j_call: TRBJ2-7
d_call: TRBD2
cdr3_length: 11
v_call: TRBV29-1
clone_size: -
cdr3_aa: CSVEDQAGLYF
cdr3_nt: TGCAGCGTTGAAGATCAAGCGGGACTGTACTTC

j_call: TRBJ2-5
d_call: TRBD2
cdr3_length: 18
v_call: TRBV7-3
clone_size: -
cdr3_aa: CASSSTRRGGLGAETQYF
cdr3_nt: TGTGCCAGCAGCTCCACCCGGCGGGGGGGCCTTGGAGCGGAGACCCAGTACTTC

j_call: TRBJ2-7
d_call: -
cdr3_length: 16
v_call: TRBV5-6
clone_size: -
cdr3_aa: CASSPRGLAALYEQYF
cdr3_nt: TGTGCCAGCAGCCCCCGGGGTTTAGCCGCGTTATACGAGCAGTACTTC

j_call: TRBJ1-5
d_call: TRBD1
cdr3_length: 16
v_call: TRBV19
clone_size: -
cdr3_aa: CASSTTGVNSNQPQHF
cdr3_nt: TGTGCCAGTAGCACGACAGGGGTTAATAGCAATCAGCCCCAGCATTTT

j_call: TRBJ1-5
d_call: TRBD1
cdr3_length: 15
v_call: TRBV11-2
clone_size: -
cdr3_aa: CASSLGTGGNQPQHF
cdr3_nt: TGTGCCAGCAGCTTGGGGACAGGGGGCAATCAGCCCCAGCATTTT

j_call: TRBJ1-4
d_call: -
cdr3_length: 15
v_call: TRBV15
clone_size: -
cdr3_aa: CATSRSPTTNEKLFF
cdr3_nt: TGTGCCACCAGCAGGTCACCTACAACTAATGAAAAACTGTTTTTT

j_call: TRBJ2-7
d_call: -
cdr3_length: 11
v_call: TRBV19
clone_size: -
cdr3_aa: CASRGGDEQYF
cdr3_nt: TGTGCCAGTAGGGGCGGGGACGAGCAGTACTTC

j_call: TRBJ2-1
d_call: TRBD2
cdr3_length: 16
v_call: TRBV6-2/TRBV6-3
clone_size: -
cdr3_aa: CASSSPTSGVYNEQFF
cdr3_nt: TGTGCCAGCAGTTCCCCGACTAGCGGGGTTTACAATGAGCAGTTCTTC

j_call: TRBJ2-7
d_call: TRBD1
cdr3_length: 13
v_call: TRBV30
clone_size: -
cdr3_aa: CASTGGESYEQYF
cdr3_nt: TGTGCCTCGACAGGGGGTGAATCCTACGAGCAGTACTTC

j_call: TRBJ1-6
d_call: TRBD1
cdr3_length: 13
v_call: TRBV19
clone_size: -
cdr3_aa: CASSDRDNSPLHF
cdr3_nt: TGTGCCAGTTCGGACAGGGATAATTCACCCCTCCACTTT

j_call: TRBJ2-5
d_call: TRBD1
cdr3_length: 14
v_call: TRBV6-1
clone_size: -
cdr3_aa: CASSEVTGGETQYF
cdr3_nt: TGTGCCAGCAGTGAAGTGACAGGGGGGGAGACCCAGTACTTC

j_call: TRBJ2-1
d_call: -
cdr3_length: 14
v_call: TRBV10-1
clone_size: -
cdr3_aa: CASSALDLPGEQFF
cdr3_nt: TGCGCCAGCAGTGCCTTGGACCTCCCGGGGGAGCAGTTCTTC

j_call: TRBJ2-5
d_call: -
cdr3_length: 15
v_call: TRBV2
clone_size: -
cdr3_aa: CASIRDWGGQETQYF
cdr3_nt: TGTGCCAGCATCCGGGACTGGGGTGGGCAAGAGACCCAGTACTTC

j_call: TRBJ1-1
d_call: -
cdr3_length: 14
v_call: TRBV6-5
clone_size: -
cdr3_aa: CASSTSGQDTEAFF
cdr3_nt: -

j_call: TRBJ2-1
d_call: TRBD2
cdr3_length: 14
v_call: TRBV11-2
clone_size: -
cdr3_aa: CASSLERGGNEQFF
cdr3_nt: TGTGCCAGCAGCTTAGAGCGGGGGGGCAATGAGCAGTTCTTC

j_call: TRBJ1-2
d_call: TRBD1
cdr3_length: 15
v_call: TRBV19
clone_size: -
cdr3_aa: CASSFRRQGRDGYTF
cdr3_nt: TGTGCCAGTAGTTTCAGGAGACAGGGGCGGGATGGCTACACCTTC

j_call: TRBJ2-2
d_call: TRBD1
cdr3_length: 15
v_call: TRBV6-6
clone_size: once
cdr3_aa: CASKLTGDSGGELFF
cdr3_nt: TGTGCCAGCAAGCTTACAGGGGATTCCGGCGGGGAGCTGTTTTTT

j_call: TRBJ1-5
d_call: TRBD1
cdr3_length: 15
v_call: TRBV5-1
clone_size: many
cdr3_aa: CASRDDRGVNQPQHF
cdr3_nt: TGCGCCAGCAGGGATGACAGGGGGGTCAATCAGCCCCAGCATTTT

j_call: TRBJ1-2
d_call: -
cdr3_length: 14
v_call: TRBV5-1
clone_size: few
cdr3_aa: CASSSGEPVVGYTF
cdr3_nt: TGCGCCAGCAGCTCGGGGGAACCCGTTGTGGGCTACACCTTC

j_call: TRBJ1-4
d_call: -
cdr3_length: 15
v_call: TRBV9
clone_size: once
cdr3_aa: CASSVVGLSNEKLFF
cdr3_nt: TGTGCCAGCAGCGTAGTGGGGCTCTCTAATGAAAAACTGTTTTTT

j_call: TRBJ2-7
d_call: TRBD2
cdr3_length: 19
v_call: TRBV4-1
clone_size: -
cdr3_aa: CASSQESRISGGARYEQYF
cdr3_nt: TGCGCCAGCAGCCAAGAGAGCAGGATCAGCGGGGGGGCCAGGTACGAGCAGTACTTC

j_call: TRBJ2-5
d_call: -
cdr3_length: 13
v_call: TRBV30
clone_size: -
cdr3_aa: CAWSRQAQETQYF
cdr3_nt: TGTGCCTGGAGTCGGCAGGCCCAAGAGACCCAGTACTTC

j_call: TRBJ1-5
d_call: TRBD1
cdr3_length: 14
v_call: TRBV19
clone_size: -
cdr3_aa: CASNHGQGNQPQHF
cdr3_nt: TGTGCCAGTAACCATGGACAGGGCAATCAGCCCCAGCATTTT

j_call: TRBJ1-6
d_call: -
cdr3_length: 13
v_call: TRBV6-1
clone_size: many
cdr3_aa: CASSDRDNSPLHF
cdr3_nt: TGTGCCAGCAGTGACAGGGATAATTCACCCCTCCACTTT

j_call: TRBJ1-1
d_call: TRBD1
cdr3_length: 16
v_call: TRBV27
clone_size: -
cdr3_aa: CASSHHRGRMNTEAFF
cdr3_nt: TGTGCCAGCAGTCACCACAGGGGTCGGATGAACACTGAAGCTTTCTTT

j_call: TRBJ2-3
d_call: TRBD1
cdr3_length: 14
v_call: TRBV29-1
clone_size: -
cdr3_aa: CSAATGTGTDTQYF
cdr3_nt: TGCAGCGCCGCGACAGGGACGGGCACAGATACGCAGTATTTT

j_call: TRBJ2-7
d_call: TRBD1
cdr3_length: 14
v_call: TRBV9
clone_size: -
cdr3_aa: CASSIGTGTYEQYF
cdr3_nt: TGTGCCAGCAGCATTGGGACAGGGACCTACGAGCAGTACTTC

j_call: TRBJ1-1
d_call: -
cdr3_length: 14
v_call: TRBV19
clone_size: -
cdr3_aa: CASSIRGGQTEAFF
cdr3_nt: TGTGCCAGTAGTATCCGGGGGGGGCAGACTGAAGCTTTCTTT

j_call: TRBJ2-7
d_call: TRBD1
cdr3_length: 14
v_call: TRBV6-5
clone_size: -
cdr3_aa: CASKRPGGSGEQYF
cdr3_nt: TGTGCCAGCAAACGGCCAGGGGGTTCGGGGGAGCAGTACTTC

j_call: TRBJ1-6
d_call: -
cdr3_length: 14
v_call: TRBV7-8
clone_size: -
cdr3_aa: CASSRGLLNSPLHF
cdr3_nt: TGTGCCAGCAGCAGAGGTCTCCTTAATTCACCCCTCCACTTT

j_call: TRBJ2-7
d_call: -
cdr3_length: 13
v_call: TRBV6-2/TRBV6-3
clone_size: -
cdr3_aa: CASSHGSSYEQYF
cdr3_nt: TGTGCCAGCAGTCACGGGAGCTCCTACGAGCAGTACTTC

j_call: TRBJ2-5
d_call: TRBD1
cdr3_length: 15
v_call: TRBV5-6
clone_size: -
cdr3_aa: CASSFGTGVTETQYF
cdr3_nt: TGTGCCAGCAGCTTTGGGACAGGGGTAACAGAGACCCAGTACTTC

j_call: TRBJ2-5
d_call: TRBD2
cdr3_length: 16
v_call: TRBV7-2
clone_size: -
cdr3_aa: CASTYRLAGGTETQYF
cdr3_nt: TGTGCCAGCACCTACCGTCTAGCGGGGGGGACGGAGACCCAGTACTTC

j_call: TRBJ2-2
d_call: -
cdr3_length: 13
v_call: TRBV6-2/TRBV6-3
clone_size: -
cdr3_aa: CASSYHGPGELFF
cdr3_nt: TGTGCCAGCAGTTACCATGGCCCCGGGGAGCTGTTTTTT